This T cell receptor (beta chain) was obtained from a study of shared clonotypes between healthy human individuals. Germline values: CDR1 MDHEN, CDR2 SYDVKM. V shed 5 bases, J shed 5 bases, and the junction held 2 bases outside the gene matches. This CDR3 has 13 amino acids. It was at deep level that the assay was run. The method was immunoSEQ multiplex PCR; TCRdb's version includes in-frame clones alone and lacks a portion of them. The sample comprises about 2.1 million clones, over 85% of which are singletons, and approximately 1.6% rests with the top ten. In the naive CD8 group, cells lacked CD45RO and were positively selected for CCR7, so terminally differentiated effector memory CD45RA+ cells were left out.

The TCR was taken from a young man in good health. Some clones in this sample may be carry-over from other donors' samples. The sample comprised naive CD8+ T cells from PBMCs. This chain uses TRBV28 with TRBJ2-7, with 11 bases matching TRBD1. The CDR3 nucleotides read TGTGCCAGCAGTGGACAGGGGGCAAACGAGCAGTACTTC. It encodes CASSGQGANEQYF.